Below, 30 T cell receptor beta chains from the same sample are listed, as sequenced in a study of OX40 agonist ivuxolimab in advanced cancers. TCRdb keeps only in-frame clones here, not all; method: immunoSEQ multiplex PCR. The sample lists roughly 70,000 clones; around 85% were seen once. Sequencing was performed on CD4+ or CD8+ T cells sorted from blood, taken in a trial of the OX40 agonist ivuxolimab. The source is an adult with an advanced solid tumor such as melanoma, head and neck, liver or kidney cancer.

A single count supports this clone. J is TRBJ2-2 and V is TRBV27; D possibly matches TRBD1 or TRBD2 (5 bases each). Trimming took off 2 bases at V and 1 base at J, with 11 bases between the two ends. Germline CDR1 reads MNHEY; CDR2 reads SMNVEV (reference sequence). The CDR3 runs to 16 residues. CDR3 in DNA: TGTGCCAGCAGTTTACCCGGGGCAAGGAACACCGGGGAGCTGTTTTTT. Translating gives CASSLPGARNTGELFF.

The genes are TRBV5-1 and TRBJ1-1; tentative D call: TRBD1 (5 bases). V lost 2 bases, J lost 11 bases, and 19 bases lay in between. The germline V gene has CDR1 SGHRS and CDR2 YFSETQ. The CDR3 totals 14 residues. The CDR3 spells CASSLTAGGEAAFF. DNA for the CDR3: TGCGCCAGCAGCTTAACGGCCGGGGGTGAAGCCGCTTTCTTT.

This chain links TRBV5-1 with TRBJ2-1; TRBD2 agrees at 8 bases. CDR3 length: 14 residues. The V segment lost 2 bases and the J segment 7 bases; nucleotides outside the gene matches: 5. Germline V gives CDR1 SGHRS, CDR2 YFSETQ. The CDR3 here is CASSLVAGRNEQFF. CDR3 coding DNA: TGCGCCAGCAGCTTAGTAGCGGGAAGAAATGAGCAGTTCTTC. Full variable domain (missing parts from reference TRBV5-1 and TRBJ2-1): KAGVTQTPRYLIKTRGQQVTLSCSPISGHRSVSWYQQTPGQGLQFLFEYFSETQRNKGNFPGRFSGRQFSNSRSEMNVSTLELGDSALYLCASSLVAGRNEQFFGPGTRLTVL.

The chain is built from TRBV2 and TRBJ1-4, with D perhaps matching TRBD1 (6 bases). Germline CDR1 is SNHLY and CDR2 is FYNNEI. Trimming took off 3 bases at V and 11 bases at J, with 10 bases between the two ends. The CDR3 has 12 residues. CDR3 bases: TGTGCCAGCAGTGACTCGCAGGGGAAACTGTTTTTT. It encodes CASSDSQGKLFF.

This clone was counted a single time. The V and J genes are TRBV28 and TRBJ1-1, with D perhaps TRBD1 (6 bases). The V gene lost 5 bases and the J gene lost 5 bases, with 18 bases spanning the gap. The CDR3 has 15 amino acids. Germline CDR1 and CDR2: MDHEN and SYDVKM. CDR3 sequence: CASSPPRGGRTEAFF. DNA of the CDR3: TGTGCCAGCAGTCCCCCTCGGGGGGGGCGTACTGAAGCTTTCTTT. Supplemented by reference TRBV28 and TRBJ1-1, the full variable domain reads DVKVTQSSRYLVKRTGEKVFLECVQDMDHENMFWYRQDPGLGLRLIYFSYDVKMKEKGDIPEGYSVSREKKERFSLILESASTNQTSMYLCASSPPRGGRTEAFFGQGTRLTVV.

The gene calls are TRBV28 and TRBJ2-3; 10 positions match TRBD1. CDR1 and CDR2 from the germline V gene are MDHEN and SYDVKM. CDR3 length equals 18 residues. The V and J ends lost 2 bases and 2 bases, in that order; junction bases with no gene match: 10. In DNA, the CDR3 is TGTGCCAGCAGTTTAGGAATTCGAGGACAGGGGGTCACAGATACGCAGTATTTT. It yields the protein CASSLGIRGQGVTDTQYF.

The sample holds a few counts of this clone. V is TRBV19 and J is TRBJ1-1, with 7 positions matching TRBD1. The junction had 13 bases not matched to a gene; V was cut back by 7 bases and J by 8 bases. The CDR3 is 14 amino acids. From germline, CDR1 is LNHDA and CDR2 SQIVND (reference sequence). The CDR3 sequence: CASILSPGQREAFF. The CDR3 DNA sequence: TGTGCCAGTATCTTATCTCCGGGACAGAGAGAAGCTTTCTTT.

This clone occurred a few times. The chain combines TRBV19 with TRBJ2-1; 11 nucleotides agree with TRBD2. Losses at the gene ends were 3 bases for V and 6 bases for J; bases not matched to a gene: 4. The CDR3 spans 15 residues. CDR1 LNHDA and CDR2 SQIVND come from the germline V gene (reference sequence). The CDR3 coding sequence is TGTGCCAGTAGTATCCTGCTAGCGGGAGGCAATGAGCAGTTCTTC. Translation gives CASSILLAGGNEQFF. The whole variable domain, remainder taken from reference TRBV19 and TRBJ2-1, is DGGITQSPKYLFRKEGQNVTLSCEQNLNHDAMYWYRQDPGQGLRLIYYSQIVNDFQKGDIAEGYSVSREKKESFPLTVTSAQKNPTAFYLCASSILLAGGNEQFFGPGTRLTVL.

This rearrangement joins TRBV7-3 to TRBJ2-2; D uncertain. The CDR3 extends over 12 amino acids. V lost 6 bases and J 3 bases, leaving 5 bases between the germline ends. Germline values: CDR1 SGHTA, CDR2 FQGTGA. In DNA form, the CDR3 reads TGTGCCAGCAGATCCCACACCGGGGAGCTGTTTTTT. This sequence encodes CASRSHTGELFF.

The chain recombines TRBV28 with TRBJ2-2; maybe TRBD1 (5 bases). The CDR3 totals 15 residues. V dropped 8 bases and J dropped 5 bases, with 18 bases sitting between them. CDR1 and CDR2 (germline): MDHEN, SYDVKM. The CDR3 DNA reads TGTGCCAGCTCCTCCCTGGGGCCAGGGACCGGGGAGCTGTTTTTT. Translating it yields CASSSLGPGTGELFF.

Worth noting for this clone: Different DNA sequences within this sample yield the same CDR3. This sequence joins TRBV18 and TRBJ2-7, with 11 positions matching TRBD1. The CDR3 has 14 amino acids. Germline loops: CDR1 KGHSH, CDR2 LQKENI. Trimming cost V 3 bases and J 4 bases; bases outside gene matches: 2. This chain's CDR3 is CASSPGTGGYEQYF. The CDR3 coding sequence is TGTGCCAGCTCACCCGGGACAGGGGGATACGAGCAGTACTTC.

This clone was observed a few times. This rearrangement joins TRBV9 to TRBJ2-1, with D perhaps being TRBD1 or TRBD2 (6 bases each). The germline CDR1 and CDR2 sequences are SGDLS and YYNGEE. The CDR3 is made up of 16 amino acids. V shed 4 bases and J shed 3 bases, with 17 bases lying between them. The CDR3 spells CASSLFGGPLYNEQFF. In nucleotides, the CDR3 is TGTGCCAGCAGCCTTTTCGGGGGCCCGCTCTACAATGAGCAGTTCTTC.

J is TRBJ1-5 and V is TRBV5-8; no clear D gene. The germline CDR1 and CDR2 sequences are SGHTS and YDEGEE. The CDR3 has 15 amino acids. Trimming pared 4 bases from V and 4 bases from J, leaving 15 bases between. This CDR3 is CASSPPAGGNQPQHF. The CDR3, as DNA: TGTGCCAGCAGCCCTCCCGCAGGAGGAAATCAGCCCCAGCATTTT.

This sequence joins TRBV25-1 and TRBJ2-3; D gene unclear. Trimming stripped 6 bases from V and 3 bases from J, with 13 bases between. The germline gives CDR1 MGHDK, CDR2 SYGVNS. The CDR3 consists of 14 residues. The CDR3 region is CASSPLVATDTQYF. CDR3 in DNA: TGTGCCAGCAGCCCTTTGGTGGCAACAGATACGCAGTATTTT. Full variable domain (remainder filled in from reference TRBV25-1 and TRBJ2-3): EADIYQTPRYLVIGTGKKITLECSQTMGHDKMYWYQQDPGMELHLIHYSYGVNSTEKGDLSSESTVSRIRTEHFPLTLESARPSHTSQYLCASSPLVATDTQYFGPGTRLTVL.

The rearrangement links TRBV5-1 to TRBJ2-7; possibly TRBD2 for D (5 bases). CDR1 is SGHRS and CDR2 is YFSETQ in the germline V gene. Trimming shortened V by 0 bases and J by 5 bases, and 12 bases separated the two germline ends. The CDR3 runs to 14 residues. CDR3 region: CASSLGERAHEQYF. In nucleotides, the CDR3 is TGCGCCAGCAGCTTGGGAGAGAGGGCCCACGAGCAGTACTTC.

The rearrangement uses TRBV6-1 and TRBJ1-1, with a possible D match to TRBD1 (5 bases). V shed 2 bases and J shed 3 bases, with 10 bases lying between them. Germline V lookup: CDR1 MNHNS, CDR2 SASEGT. CDR3 length: 14 residues. CDR3 sequence: CASSEPEGYTEAFF. The CDR3 region has the DNA TGTGCCAGCAGTGAACCCGAGGGGTACACTGAAGCTTTCTTT.

CDR3 protein: CASSTNGVRTASNTEAFF. CDR3 DNA sequence: TGCGCCAGCAGCACCAATGGGGTCCGGACAGCCAGTAACACTGAAGCTTTCTTT. This sequence joins TRBV5-1 and TRBJ1-1; a weak D match, TRBD1 (6 bases). The CDR3 loop spans 18 amino acids. The V and J ends lost 4 bases and 2 bases respectively, with 24 bases between them. The germline V gene encodes CDR1 SGHRS and CDR2 YFSETQ. The full variable domain, in which reference TRBV5-1 and TRBJ1-1 provide the parts outside the CDR3, is KAGVTQTPRYLIKTRGQQVTLSCSPISGHRSVSWYQQTPGQGLQFLFEYFSETQRNKGNFPGRFSGRQFSNSRSEMNVSTLELGDSALYLCASSTNGVRTASNTEAFFGQGTRLTVV.

CDR3 region: CASRKRLDFYINEQFF. CDR3 DNA: TGTGCCAGCAGGAAACGACTAGATTTTTATATTAATGAGCAGTTCTTC. The rearrangement joins TRBV2 to TRBJ2-1, with D possibly matching TRBD2 (6 bases). Per the germline V gene, CDR1 is SNHLY and CDR2 is FYNNEI. The length of the CDR3 is 16 residues. Between the trimmed V and J ends, which lost 6 bases and 7 bases, there was a span of 22 bases.

J is TRBJ1-5 and V is TRBV28; no firm D call. This CDR3 contains 13 residues. CDR1 MDHEN and CDR2 SYDVKM come from the germline V gene. V lost 3 bases and J 5 bases, leaving 8 bases between the germline ends. The CDR3 loop is CASSFVVDQPQHF. CDR3 coding DNA: TGTGCCAGCAGTTTTGTGGTAGATCAGCCCCAGCATTTT.

The chain links TRBV9 to TRBJ2-5; TRBD1 agrees at 7 bases. CDR1 is SGDLS and CDR2 is YYNGEE in the germline V gene. V shed 0 bases and J 4 bases; nucleotides not matched to a gene: 3. The CDR3 runs to 14 residues. For the CDR3, the DNA is TGTGCCAGCAGCGTAGGAGGGGGCCGAGAGACCCAGTACTTC. This codes for CASSVGGGRETQYF.

This chain uses TRBV4-1 with TRBJ1-4; D is unresolved. The CDR3 length is 17 residues. Germline V gene lookup returns CDR1 MGHRA and CDR2 YSYEKL. Trimming stripped 0 bases from V and 4 bases from J, with 15 bases between. The CDR3 DNA sequence: TGCGCCAGCAGCCAAGAAGGGTTCGGACGGGTTAATGAAAAACTGTTTTTT. It yields the protein CASSQEGFGRVNEKLFF.

The sample holds a few counts of this clone. The same CDR3 can be traced to other DNA sequences in this sample. The chain joins TRBV6-5 to TRBJ1-1; D unresolved. Looked up from germline, CDR1 is MNHEY and CDR2 is SVGAGI. The CDR3 runs to 13 residues. The ends were cut back, 2 bases at V and 1 base at J, with 5 bases in the middle. The CDR3, as DNA: TGTGCCAGCAGTTACACCGGGAACACTGAAGCTTTCTTT. As protein: CASSYTGNTEAFF.

The gene calls are TRBV7-8 and TRBJ1-2; a weak D match, TRBD1 (6 bases). The CDR3 length is 13 residues. The V gene lost 5 bases and the J gene lost 2 bases, with 9 bases spanning the gap. Germline values: CDR1 SGHVS, CDR2 FQNEAQ. As DNA, the CDR3 is TGTGCCAGCAGCAAGACAGGAAACTATGGCTACACCTTC. Protein: CASSKTGNYGYTF.

This rearrangement joins TRBV28 to TRBJ1-1, with D possibly being TRBD1 (6 bases). The V gene's germline CDR1 is MDHEN and CDR2 SYDVKM. The ends were cut back, 1 base at V and 10 bases at J, with 13 bases in the middle. This CDR3 comprises 13 residues. CDR3: CASSLLGGGAAFF. CDR3 nucleotide sequence: TGTGCCAGCAGTTTATTGGGGGGGGGCGCAGCTTTCTTT.

This sequence joins TRBV7-1 and TRBJ2-6, with a possible D match to TRBD1 (5 bases). TRBV7-1 is placed among ORFs of uncertain function. This CDR3 spans 18 amino acids. V lost 5 bases and J 5 bases, leaving 22 bases between the germline ends. CDR3 sequence (DNA): TGTGCCAGCAGCAGTGAATATCGAGGACAAAGTCGGGCCAACGTCCTGACTTTC. This gives the protein CASSSEYRGQSRANVLTF.

The chain's CDR3 is CASSPDRGFLGIQYF. The CDR3, as DNA: TGTGCCAGCAGTCCGGACAGGGGCTTTCTAGGGATTCAGTACTTC. V and J are TRBV28 and TRBJ2-4, with 9 bases aligning to TRBD1. Unmatched junction bases numbered 12, after V lost 5 bases and J lost 10 bases. The germline gives CDR1 MDHEN, CDR2 SYDVKM. There are 15 residues in the CDR3.

The rearrangement links TRBV5-1 to TRBJ1-1; D is uncertain. The CDR3 is 13 amino acids. Trimming cost V 0 bases and J 6 bases, with 9 bases left between them. Per the germline V gene, CDR1 is SGHRS and CDR2 is YFSETQ. The CDR3 DNA reads as TGCGCCAGCAGCTTGGTGGAAGAGGCTGAAGCTTTCTTT. Translating it yields CASSLVEEAEAFF. Complete variable domain (other parts from reference TRBV5-1 and TRBJ1-1): KAGVTQTPRYLIKTRGQQVTLSCSPISGHRSVSWYQQTPGQGLQFLFEYFSETQRNKGNFPGRFSGRQFSNSRSEMNVSTLELGDSALYLCASSLVEEAEAFFGQGTRLTVV.

V and J are TRBV18 and TRBJ2-1, with a possible D match to TRBD2 (5 bases). CDR1 and CDR2 (germline): KGHSH, LQKENI. The CDR3 totals 15 residues. Trimming removed 3 bases from V and 3 bases from J, with 12 bases in between. The CDR3 reads CASSPRGGLYNEQFF. CDR3 DNA sequence: TGTGCCAGCTCACCTCGAGGAGGACTCTACAATGAGCAGTTCTTC.

This sequence joins TRBV5-1 and TRBJ1-1; no clear D. There are 12 residues in the CDR3. Germline V gene lookup returns CDR1 SGHRS and CDR2 YFSETQ. V was trimmed by 0 bases and J by 4 bases, leaving 4 bases between them. CDR3 protein: CASSLEATEAFF. The CDR3 DNA follows: TGCGCCAGCAGCTTGGAGGCCACTGAAGCTTTCTTT.

The CDR3 here is CAGRGTNEKLFF. CDR3 nucleotide sequence: TGTGCCGGCAGGGGGACTAATGAAAAACTGTTTTTT. The gene calls are TRBV30 and TRBJ1-4, with 7 positions matching TRBD1. The CDR3 spans 12 residues. Germline V gene sequence: CDR1 GTSNPN, CDR2 SVGIG (reference sequence). V lost 8 bases, J lost 2 bases, and 2 bases stayed unmatched.